This T cell receptor (beta chain) stems from a study of blood T cell repertoires in COVID-19. As for the study in general: COVID-19 samples, acute and convalescent, were from the United States, Italy and Spain.

In the authors' workflow: Reference gene primer amplification gave nucleated cell count estimates. Profiled with immunoSEQ multiplex PCR; TCRdb holds only in-frame clones, not every one. D and trimming were read from the DNA, whereas the V and J calls and clone size are those reported in that table. The sample includes roughly 130,000 clones, 84% of them seen just once. The CDR3 extends over 14 amino acids. V lost 5 bases and J lost 2, with 12 bases in between. CDR1 SEHNR and CDR2 FQNEAQ come from the germline V gene (reference sequence). Assignment of participants to cohorts was predicated upon participant-reported clinical history.

The chain couples TRBV7-9 to TRBJ2-5; D is ambiguous. This TCR came from a woman aged 50 to 60 with acute COVID-19. Material for sequencing was PBMCs or T cells enriched from blood (not recorded which). CDR3 sequence reads: CASSLLSGQETQYF. The DNA of the CDR3 is TGTGCCAGCAGCCTGTTGTCAGGACAAGAGACCCAGTACTTC.